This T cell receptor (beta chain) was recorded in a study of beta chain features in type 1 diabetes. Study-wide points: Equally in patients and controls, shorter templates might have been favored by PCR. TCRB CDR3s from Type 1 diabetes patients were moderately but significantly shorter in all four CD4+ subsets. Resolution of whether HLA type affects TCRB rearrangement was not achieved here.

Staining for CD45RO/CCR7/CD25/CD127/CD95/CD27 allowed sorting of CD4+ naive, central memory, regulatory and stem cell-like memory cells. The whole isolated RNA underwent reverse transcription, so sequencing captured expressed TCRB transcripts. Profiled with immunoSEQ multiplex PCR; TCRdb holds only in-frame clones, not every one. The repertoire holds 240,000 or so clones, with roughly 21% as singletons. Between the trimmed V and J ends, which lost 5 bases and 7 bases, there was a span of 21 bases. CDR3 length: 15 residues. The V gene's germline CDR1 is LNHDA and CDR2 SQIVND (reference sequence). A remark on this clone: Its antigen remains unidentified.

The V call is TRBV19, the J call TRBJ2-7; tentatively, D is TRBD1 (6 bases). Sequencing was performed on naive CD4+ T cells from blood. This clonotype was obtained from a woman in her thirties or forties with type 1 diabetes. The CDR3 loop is CASSPVDRYPSEQYF. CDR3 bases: TGTGCCAGTAGTCCCGTCGACAGGTACCCTTCTGAGCAGTACTTC.